Reported below is one T cell receptor (beta chain). Antigen specificity is unknown. This CDR3 is also generated by other DNA sequences in the sample. Sample treatment: some 19 received Ad26.COV2.S at low or high dose, single or two shots; 5 received placebo; per-sample allocation not given. Sampling was performed 63 days after the first vaccine or placebo injection. Spike of the Wuhan-strain SARS-CoV-2 was expressed by an Ad26 vector, which formed the vaccine. The data are from a study of Ad26.COV2.S vaccination and SARS-CoV-2 variants. Only in-frame clones appear in the TCRdb table, and some are missing; sequencing was by immunoSEQ multiplex PCR. The table records 350,000 to 400,000 clones, 89% of them present only once. Whole-study results and caveats: Similar non-spike TCR breadth was seen in vaccine and placebo recipients.

Trimming pared 5 bases from V and 4 bases from J, leaving 9 bases between. The CDR3 sequence is 12 residues long. Germline values: CDR1 MDHEN, CDR2 SYDVKM. The receptor was isolated from a person between 18 and 59 years old who received the Ad26.COV2.S COVID-19 vaccine or a placebo. Here the sequenced sample was peripheral blood, taken in a trial of Ad26.COV2.S vaccine versus placebo. The chain has TRBV28 and TRBJ2-7, with D possibly TRBD1 on 5 matching bases. DNA for the CDR3: TGTGCCAGCAGTCAACAGGTTTACGAGCAGTACTTC. Amino acid sequence: CASSQQVYEQYF.